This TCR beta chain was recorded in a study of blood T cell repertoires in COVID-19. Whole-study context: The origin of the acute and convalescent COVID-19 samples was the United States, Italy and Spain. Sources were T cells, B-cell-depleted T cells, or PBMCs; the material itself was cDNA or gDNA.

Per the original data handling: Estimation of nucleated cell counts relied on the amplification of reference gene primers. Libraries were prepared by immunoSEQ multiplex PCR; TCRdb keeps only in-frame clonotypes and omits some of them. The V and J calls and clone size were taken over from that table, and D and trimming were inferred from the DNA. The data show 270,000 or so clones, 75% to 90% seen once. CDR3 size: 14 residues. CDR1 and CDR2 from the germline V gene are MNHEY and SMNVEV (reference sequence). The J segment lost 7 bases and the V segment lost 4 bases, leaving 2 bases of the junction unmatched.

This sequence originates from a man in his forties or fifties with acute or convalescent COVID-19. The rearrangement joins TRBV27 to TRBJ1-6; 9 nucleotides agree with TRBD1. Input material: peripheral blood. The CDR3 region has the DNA TGTGCCAGCAGTTCCGACAGGGGGAATTCACCCCTCCACTTT. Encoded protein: CASSSDRGNSPLHF.